These 9 T cell receptor beta chains were sequenced from one sample in a study of T cells in Graves' hyperthyroidism and ophthalmopathy. Amplified TCR beta CDR3 regions derived from RNA transcripts. During a first-round RT-PCR of the TCR CDR3, the HTBI primer set was used. Each CDR3 protein is one row after TCRdb ran MiXCR on the multiplex PCR reads. In the table there are around 350,000 distinct CDR3 sequences, roughly 15% of which are singletons. Sequenced input: blood. The receptors were sampled from a young woman with Graves' hyperthyroidism that later progressed to Graves' ophthalmopathy.

This clonotype was counted at least ten times. The chain combines TRBV20-1 with TRBJ2-5; D is perhaps TRBD2 (6 bases). This CDR3 has 14 residues. V lost 6 bases and J lost 4, with 18 bases in between. Germline V gives CDR1 DFQATT, CDR2 SNEGSKA (reference sequence). The CDR3 DNA follows: TGCAGTGCGCACCAACCTGCGGAGGGAGAGACCCAGTACTTC. It specifies CSAHQPAEGETQYF.

This clonotype was observed at least ten times. This chain connects TRBV9 to TRBJ2-1; 11 bases match TRBD2. The CDR3 runs 17 residues. CDR1 SGDLS and CDR2 YYNGEE come from the germline V gene. Trimming cost V 0 bases and J 10 bases; bases outside gene matches: 12. CDR3 bases: TGTGCCAGCAGCGTAGATAGCGGGAGGGCCTCGGCTGGCGAGCAGTTCTTC. It translates to CASSVDSGRASAGEQFF.

This clonotype was seen more than once but under ten times. The chain employs TRBV9 and TRBJ1-2; no reliable D call. Trimming took off 0 bases at V and 2 bases at J, with 11 bases between the two ends. From germline, CDR1 is SGDLS and CDR2 YYNGEE. The CDR3 loop spans 15 amino acids. DNA of the CDR3: TGTGCCAGCAGCGTAGCGGACGGGCGAAACTATGGCTACACCTTC. Encoded protein: CASSVADGRNYGYTF.

This clonotype was counted at least ten times. V is TRBV19 and J is TRBJ2-2; perhaps TRBD1 as D (6 bases). V was cut by 3 bases and J by 1 base, with 15 bases left in between. Looked up from germline, CDR1 is LNHDA and CDR2 is SQIVND (reference sequence). CDR3 length: 17 residues. CDR3 residues: CASSIAPRGMNTGELFF. CDR3 nucleotides: TGTGCCAGTAGTATTGCCCCGAGGGGGATGAACACCGGGGAGCTGTTTTTT.

This clonotype was observed many times. The chain links TRBV12-5 to TRBJ2-1; D not resolved. Trimming shortened V by 7 bases and J by 6 bases, and 13 bases separated the two germline ends. The CDR3 sequence is 13 residues long. CDR1 and CDR2 (germline): LGHNT, FRNRAP. CDR3 sequence: CASAITLFNEQFF. The CDR3 nucleotides read TGTGCTAGTGCCATAACCCTTTTCAATGAGCAGTTCTTC. Full variable domain (rest looked up from reference TRBV12-5 and TRBJ2-1): DARVTQTPRHKVTEMGQEVTMRCQPILGHNTVFWYRQTMMQGLELLAYFRNRAPLDDSGMPKDRFSAEMPDATLATLKIQPSEPRDSAVYFCASAITLFNEQFFGPGTRLTVL.

The chain joins TRBV9 to TRBJ2-3, with TRBD2 as a possible D gene (5 bases). The CDR3 contains 15 residues. Per germline, CDR1 SGDLS and CDR2 YYNGEE. V lost 5 bases to trimming and J lost 0 bases, with 13 bases between them. CDR3 protein: CASSRTLLSTDTQYF. The CDR3 nucleotides read TGTGCCAGCAGTCGGACTCTCCTTAGCACAGATACGCAGTATTTT.

This clonotype was counted many times. The CDR3 DNA reads TGCGCCAGCAGCCCCAAATACTACGGGGGGCGAGACTACGAGCAGTACTTC. It codes for CASSPKYYGGRDYEQYF. This chain links TRBV5-1 with TRBJ2-7, with D maybe TRBD2 (7 bases). Germline V gives CDR1 SGHRS, CDR2 YFSETQ. V dropped 4 bases and J dropped 3 bases, with 23 bases sitting between them. The CDR3 spans 17 residues.

This clonotype was seen more than once but under ten times. V is TRBV30 and J is TRBJ1-3; TRBD1 is a possible D gene (5 bases). Germline assignment: CDR1 GTSNPN and CDR2 SVGIG (reference sequence). The CDR3 length is 16 residues. Trimming took 0 bases from V and 0 from J, leaving 12 bases between them. CDR3 DNA sequence: TGTGCCTGGAGTGTGGACCGGGGGTACTCTGGAAACACCATATATTTT. Amino acid sequence: CAWSVDRGYSGNTIYF.

This clonotype was found many times. The gene calls are TRBV27 and TRBJ2-1, with 11 bases fitting TRBD2. CDR3 length: 17 residues. From germline, CDR1 is MNHEY and CDR2 SMNVEV (reference sequence). J gave up 2 bases and V 5 bases, and 8 bases lay outside the gene matches. The DNA of the CDR3 is TGTGCCAGCAGTGGGCTAGCGGGGGGTGCCGCCTACAATGAGCAGTTCTTC. Translating it yields CASSGLAGGAAYNEQFF.